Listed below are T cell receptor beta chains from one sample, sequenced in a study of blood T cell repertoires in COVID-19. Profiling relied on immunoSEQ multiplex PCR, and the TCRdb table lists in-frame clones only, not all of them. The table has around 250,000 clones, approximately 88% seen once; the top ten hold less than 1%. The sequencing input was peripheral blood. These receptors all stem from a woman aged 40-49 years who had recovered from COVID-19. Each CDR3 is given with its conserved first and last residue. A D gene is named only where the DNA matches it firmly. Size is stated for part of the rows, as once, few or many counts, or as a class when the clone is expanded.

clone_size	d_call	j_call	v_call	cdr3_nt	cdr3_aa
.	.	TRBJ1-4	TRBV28	TGTGCCAGCAGAAGCCCGACAGGACTGAATGAAAAACTGTTTTTT	CASRSPTGLNEKLFF
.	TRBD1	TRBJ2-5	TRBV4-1	TGCGCCAGCTCCCGAGGGGGGACAGGGGGTGAGACCCAGTACTTC	CASSRGGTGGETQYF
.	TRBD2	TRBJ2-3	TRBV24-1	TGTGCCACCAGTGATTATGGCGGGAGTTTCCCAGATACGCAGTATTTT	CATSDYGGSFPDTQYF
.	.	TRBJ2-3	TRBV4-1	TGCGCCAGCAGCCAAGGTCTCCCTAGCTCCGCGCAGTATTTT	CASSQGLPSSAQYF
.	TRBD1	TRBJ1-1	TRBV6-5	TGTGCCACTACGGACAGGAGGAACGCTGAAGCTTTCTTT	CATTDRRNAEAFF
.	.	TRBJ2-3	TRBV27	TGTGCCAGCAGTTTCGTGGGGGCCGATAGCACAGATACGCAGTATTTT	CASSFVGADSTDTQYF
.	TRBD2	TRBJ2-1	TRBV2	TGTGCCAGCAGCCGGACTAGCGGCTACAATGAGCAGTTCTTC	CASSRTSGYNEQFF
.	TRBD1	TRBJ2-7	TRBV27	TGTGCCAGCAGGTCACTGGGACAGGGGGCCTACGAGCAGTACTTC	CASRSLGQGAYEQYF
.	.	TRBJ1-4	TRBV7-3	TGTGCCAGCAGCCCCCAGGACATCGAAAAACTGTTTTTT	CASSPQDIEKLFF
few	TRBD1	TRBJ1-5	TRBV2	TGTGCCAGCAGTGGGACAGGGGAGGATCAGCCCCAGCATTTT	CASSGTGEDQPQHF